The source of this T cell receptor (beta chain) is a study of T-cell reconstitution after alpha-beta-depleted transplantation in children. Study observations and caveats: One year after transplant, T-cell counts and diversity came mostly from newly produced T cells. There were reportedly several hundred expanded graft clones from which alpha-beta T cells came about two months after transplant.

A few counts support this clonotype. The antigen remains unidentified. The CDR3 is 14 residues long. As it was prepared, the TCRbeta library received unique molecular identifiers. Each CDR3 protein is one row after TCRdb ran MiXCR on the PCR reads. The sample shows around 450,000 distinct CDR3 sequences, 15% to 20% of them seen only once. This receptor was identified in a boy under three years old who had a stem cell transplant for Wiskott-Aldrich syndrome, so the T cells may come from the graft donor. The gene calls are TRBV21-1 and TRBJ2-7. TRBV21-1 is classified as a pseudogene. Source: PBMCs, mostly from graft donor cells, taken 360 days after TCRalphabeta/CD19-depleted stem cell transplant. In DNA form, the CDR3 reads TGTGCCAGCAACTCACCTAGATTACCCTACGAGCAGTACTTC. It is translated as CASNSPRLPYEQYF.